This TCR beta chain is from a study of cytomegalovirus exposure and HLA in healthy donors. Study-wide context: Among 350 to 500 genotyped donors, roughly 80% fell in the Caucasian-associated ancestry cluster.

Primers: 60 Vbeta forward and 13 Jbeta reverse. Produced via immunoSEQ multiplex PCR; TCRdb's table is partial and in-frame only. The table shows 100,000 to 150,000 clones, with roughly 80% occurring only once. The specimen was PBMCs. This TCR was recovered from a man aged 25-40 years in good health and CMV-seronegative.

The CDR3 loop is CASSRTGQGIETQYF. CDR3 nucleotides: TGTGCCAGCAGTCGAACGGGACAGGGGATTGAGACCCAGTACTTC. The genes are TRBV7-8 and TRBJ2-5, with 10 bases identical to TRBD1. Unmatched junction bases numbered 9, after V lost 6 bases and J lost 5 bases. The length of the CDR3 is 15 residues. The germline CDR1 and CDR2 sequences are SGHVS and FQNEAQ.